The 30 T cell receptor beta chains given below trace back to one sample, sequenced in a study of blood T cell repertoires in COVID-19 (TCRdb year 2020). To prepare the library, the immunoSEQ multiplex PCR assay was applied. TCRdb holds this immuneACCESS table with in-frame rearrangements only. Some clones are missing; in checked studies, unresolved V genes explain under half, and the rest has no known cause. The sample records approximately 210,000 clones, around 82% of which are singletons. Under 3% of the sample goes to the ten largest clones. Sequencing was carried out using peripheral blood. Every receptor here comes from a middle-aged man with active or convalescent COVID-19.

The chain recombines TRBV9 with TRBJ2-3; 8 nucleotides match TRBD2. Germline trimming cut 0 bases from V and 3 bases from J; bases unmatched to any gene: 3. The CDR3 spans 15 residues. In germline, CDR1 is SGDLS, CDR2 YYNGEE. In DNA, the CDR3 is TGTGCCAGCAGCGTAGGCCAGCGGGGGACAGATACGCAGTATTTT. This codes for CASSVGQRGTDTQYF.

This chain connects TRBV5-1 to TRBJ2-1; 7 bases are a match to TRBD1. Per the germline V gene, CDR1 is SGHRS and CDR2 is YFSETQ. The CDR3 length is 16 residues. J gave up 8 bases and V 1 base, and 12 bases lay outside the gene matches. The CDR3 sequence: CASSLWGRGQVDEQFF. The CDR3, as DNA: TGCGCCAGCAGCTTGTGGGGACGAGGACAGGTCGATGAGCAGTTCTTC.

The V call is TRBV19, the J call TRBJ2-7, with 10 bases that match TRBD1. V dropped 5 bases and J dropped 6; count of bases not matched to a gene: 13. Germline lookup yields CDR1 LNHDA and CDR2 SQIVND (reference sequence). The CDR3 runs 16 residues. The CDR3 coding sequence is TGTGCCAGTAGTTTCTCAACCGGGACAGGGGCTTCCGAGCAGTACTTC. It yields the protein CASSFSTGTGASEQYF.

This clone was picked up a small number of times. The genes are TRBV7-8 and TRBJ2-7, with D perhaps matching TRBD1 (5 bases). CDR1 SGHVS and CDR2 FQNEAQ come from the germline V gene. The CDR3 contains 15 residues. Trimming stripped 1 base from V and 2 bases from J, with 12 bases between. CDR3 bases: TGTGCCAGCAGCTTAGGGGGCGGCTGGCCCTACGAGCAGTACTTC. Amino acid sequence: CASSLGGGWPYEQYF. Full variable domain (rest looked up from reference TRBV7-8 and TRBJ2-7): GAGVSQSPRYKVAKRGQDVALRCDPISGHVSLFWYQQALGQGPEFLTYFQNEAQLDKSGLPSDRFFAERPEGSVSTLKIQRTQQEDSAVYLCASSLGGGWPYEQYFGPGTRLTVT.

The chain joins TRBV7-8 to TRBJ1-5; 9 bases match TRBD1. Per the germline V gene, CDR1 is SGHVS and CDR2 is FQNEAQ. This CDR3 contains 16 residues. Unmatched junction bases numbered 8, after V lost 5 bases and J lost 3 bases. The CDR3 DNA reads as TGTGCCAGCAGCGGGTCCGGGACAGGGATCAATCAGCCCCAGCATTTT. Encoded protein: CASSGSGTGINQPQHF.

This clone was seen many times. The J gene is TRBJ1-2, the V gene TRBV27; D possibly corresponds to TRBD1 (6 bases). Germline V lookup: CDR1 MNHEY, CDR2 SMNVEV (reference sequence). V lost 5 bases to trimming and J lost 8 bases, with 18 bases between them. CDR3 length equals 14 residues. The CDR3 bases are TGTGCCAGCAGTCCCCCAGGGGTAGTGGAGGGCTACACCTTC. Amino acid sequence: CASSPPGVVEGYTF.

The chain joins TRBV6-5 to TRBJ1-3; TRBD1 matches at 8 bases. The germline V gene encodes CDR1 MNHEY and CDR2 SVGAGI. J was trimmed by 3 bases and V by 2 bases; bases with no gene match: 3. The CDR3 loop spans 15 amino acids. The CDR3 DNA reads TGTGCCAGCAGTTACGGGACAGGAAATGGAAACACCATATATTTT. It is translated as CASSYGTGNGNTIYF.

For this clone: At the DNA level, this CDR3 is encoded by other sequences in the same sample as well. The chain uses TRBV5-1 and TRBJ1-1; D gene ambiguous. V lost 3 bases, J lost 0 bases, and 6 bases lay in between. The CDR3 loop spans 13 amino acids. Germline V gene lookup returns CDR1 SGHRS and CDR2 YFSETQ. CDR3 in amino acids: CASSSTVNTEAFF. In DNA, the CDR3 is TGCGCCAGCAGCTCCACGGTGAACACTGAAGCTTTCTTT.

The chain is built from TRBV2 and TRBJ1-2; D is unclear. CDR3 size: 15 residues. CDR1 and CDR2 from the germline V gene are SNHLY and FYNNEI. Trimming removed 7 bases from V and 0 bases from J, with 15 bases in between. The CDR3 loop is CASIPGSSANYGYTF. In DNA form, the CDR3 reads TGTGCCAGCATTCCGGGGAGCTCCGCTAACTATGGCTACACCTTC.

The V call is TRBV18, the J call TRBJ1-3, with a possible D match to TRBD1 (6 bases). Trimming shortened V by 3 bases and J by 0 bases, and 12 bases separated the two germline ends. CDR3 length: 16 residues. Germline lookup yields CDR1 KGHSH and CDR2 LQKENI. The chain's CDR3 is CASSPDRRASGNTIYF. CDR3 bases: TGTGCCAGCTCACCCGACAGGCGCGCCTCTGGAAACACCATATATTTT. Filled out from reference TRBV18 and TRBJ1-3, the complete variable domain reads NAGVMQNPRHLVRRRGQEARLRCSPMKGHSHVYWYRQLPEEGLKFMVYLQKENIIDESGMPKERFSAEFPKEGPSILRIQQVVRGDSAAYFCASSPDRRASGNTIYFGEGSWLTVV.

The chain recombines TRBV7-3 with TRBJ2-7, with TRBD2 matching 8 bases. The CDR3 runs 14 residues. Trimming took 3 bases from V and 2 from J; bases not matched to a gene: 3. Germline V CDR1 and CDR2: SGHTA, FQGTGA. In DNA form, the CDR3 reads TGTGCCAGCAGCTTGAGCGGGGGAGCCTACGAGCAGTACTTC. Encoded protein: CASSLSGGAYEQYF.

This sequence joins TRBV3-1 (or the pseudogene TRBV3-2) and TRBJ2-2, with D unclear. Germline CDR1 LGHDT, CDR2 YNNKEL (reference sequence). V gave up 0 bases and J gave up 7 bases, with 9 bases separating them. The CDR3 totals 14 residues. The CDR3 spells CASSQDSRYGELFF. As DNA, the CDR3 is TGTGCCAGCAGCCAAGATTCGCGCTACGGGGAGCTGTTTTTT.

The genes are TRBV9 and TRBJ2-7; 8 bases are a match to TRBD1. Losses at the gene ends were 0 bases for V and 7 bases for J; bases not matched to a gene: 6. This CDR3 comprises 14 residues. Germline CDR1 and CDR2: SGDLS and YYNGEE. DNA of the CDR3: TGTGCCAGCAGCGTAGGGCAGGGGGCGAGGGAGCAGTACTTC. Translating it yields CASSVGQGAREQYF.

The chain is built from TRBV15 and TRBJ1-6, with 7 bases aligning to TRBD1. V trimming: 3 bases; J trimming: 3 bases; junction bases outside the gene matches: 5. The germline V gene encodes CDR1 LNHNV and CDR2 YYDKDF (reference sequence). The CDR3 runs 16 residues. The CDR3 loop reads CATSSDRELYNSPLHF. CDR3 nucleotides: TGTGCCACCAGCAGTGACAGGGAGCTCTATAATTCACCCCTCCACTTT. The entire variable domain, with the rest obtained from reference TRBV15 and TRBJ1-6, is as follows: DAMVIQNPRYQVTQFGKPVTLSCSQTLNHNVMYWYQQKSSQAPKLLFHYYDKDFNNEADTPDNFQSRRPNTSFCFLDIRSPGLGDTAMYLCATSSDRELYNSPLHFGNGTRLTVT.

The rearrangement links TRBV5-1 to TRBJ2-5; 13 nucleotides agree with TRBD2. The CDR3 extends over 14 amino acids. J lost 7 bases, V lost 7 bases, and 7 bases had no gene match. CDR1 is SGHRS, CDR2 YFSETQ, per germline. The CDR3 sequence: CASGLAGARGTQYF. For the CDR3, the DNA is TGCGCCAGCGGACTAGCGGGGGCCCGGGGGACCCAGTACTTC.

The gene calls are TRBV18 and TRBJ2-5; D is ambiguous. Germline CDR1 is KGHSH and CDR2 is LQKENI. This CDR3 is built from 14 residues. V was pared by 3 bases and J by 0 bases, with 8 bases between. The CDR3 loop is CASSPSSYQETQYF. The CDR3, as DNA: TGTGCCAGCTCACCCTCTTCGTACCAAGAGACCCAGTACTTC.

This clone was observed a handful of times. This sequence joins TRBV12-5 and TRBJ2-3, with 13 bases identical to TRBD2. Germline CDR1 is LGHNT and CDR2 is FRNRAP. The CDR3 has 20 amino acids. Trimming cost V 2 bases and J 1 base; bases outside gene matches: 12. Written as DNA, the CDR3 is TGTGCTAGTGGTTTGACGCGACCGATCGGGACTAGCGGGGGCACAGATACGCAGTATTTT. This sequence encodes CASGLTRPIGTSGGTDTQYF.

The gene calls are TRBV27 and TRBJ2-1; 9 nucleotides align to TRBD2. From germline, CDR1 is MNHEY and CDR2 SMNVEV (reference sequence). Germline trimming cut 7 bases from V and 0 bases from J; bases unmatched to any gene: 16. This CDR3 spans 19 amino acids. The CDR3 here is CASTVRGSGGIFSYNEQFF. The CDR3 region has the DNA TGTGCCAGCACCGTCAGGGGTAGCGGGGGTATCTTCTCCTACAATGAGCAGTTCTTC.

This clone appeared once. The J gene is TRBJ1-3, the V gene TRBV5-1; 7 bases map to TRBD1. Germline V gives CDR1 SGHRS, CDR2 YFSETQ. CDR3 length: 17 amino acids. V shed 0 bases, J shed 0 bases, and the junction held 6 bases outside the gene matches. The CDR3 loop is CASSLAGQAYSGNTIYF. The CDR3 bases are TGCGCCAGCAGCTTGGCCGGACAGGCTTACTCTGGAAACACCATATATTTT.

This clone has only one observation. The genes are TRBV6-5 and TRBJ2-7; D not resolved. The germline V gene encodes CDR1 MNHEY and CDR2 SVGAGI. This CDR3 region has 11 residues. The germline V and J ends were trimmed by 11 bases and 2 bases, with 10 bases remaining between them. As DNA, the CDR3 is TGTGCCGGCGGAGAGCCCTACGAGCAGTACTTC. Protein product: CAGGEPYEQYF.

The chain joins TRBV4-1 to TRBJ1-6, with 7 bases identical to TRBD1. Germline V gene lookup returns CDR1 MGHRA and CDR2 YSYEKL. Germline trimming cut 4 bases from V and 9 bases from J; bases unmatched to any gene: 15. The CDR3 totals 17 residues. As DNA, the CDR3 is TGCGCCAGCAGCCTACCGGGTGACCGGGACAGACGTTCACCCCTCCACTTT. It encodes CASSLPGDRDRRSPLHF.

V usage is TRBV5-1 and J usage is TRBJ1-2; D is possibly TRBD1 (5 bases). Trimming shortened V by 4 bases and J by 7 bases, and 17 bases separated the two germline ends. The V gene's germline CDR1 is SGHRS and CDR2 YFSETQ. CDR3 length: 14 residues. The CDR3 loop reads CASSAGMGGIGYTF. The CDR3 bases are TGCGCCAGCAGCGCCGGCATGGGGGGGATTGGCTACACCTTC. The full variable domain, its missing parts supplied by reference TRBV5-1 and TRBJ1-2, is KAGVTQTPRYLIKTRGQQVTLSCSPISGHRSVSWYQQTPGQGLQFLFEYFSETQRNKGNFPGRFSGRQFSNSRSEMNVSTLELGDSALYLCASSAGMGGIGYTFGSGTRLTVV.

The CDR3 DNA reads TGCGCCAGCAGCGCCATGACTAGCGGGGTTTACAATGAGCAGTTCTTC. It specifies CASSAMTSGVYNEQFF. The V gene is TRBV5-1, the J gene TRBJ2-1; 11 bases fit TRBD2. The CDR3 is made up of 16 amino acids. Germline lookup yields CDR1 SGHRS and CDR2 YFSETQ. V was clipped by 4 bases and J by 4 bases; unmatched bases: 7.

The chain is built from TRBV6-1 and TRBJ2-1, with 7 nucleotides matching TRBD1. This CDR3 is 16 amino acids long. V shed 4 bases, J shed 4 bases, and the junction held 10 bases outside the gene matches. Germline assignment: CDR1 MNHNS and CDR2 SASEGT. The CDR3 here is CASSVTSGQRYNEQFF. CDR3 bases: TGTGCCAGCAGTGTTACCTCGGGACAGAGATACAATGAGCAGTTCTTC.

CDR3 sequence: CASGWTGPNTEAFF. CDR3 nucleotide sequence: TGTGCTAGTGGTTGGACAGGCCCGAACACTGAAGCTTTCTTT. The rearrangement uses TRBV12-5 and TRBJ1-1, with 7 bases lining up with TRBD1. This CDR3 comprises 14 residues. V lost 4 bases and J lost 1; bases outside the gene matches: 3. Germline V gives CDR1 LGHNT, CDR2 FRNRAP. Full variable domain (outside the CDR3, taken from reference TRBV12-5 and TRBJ1-1): DARVTQTPRHKVTEMGQEVTMRCQPILGHNTVFWYRQTMMQGLELLAYFRNRAPLDDSGMPKDRFSAEMPDATLATLKIQPSEPRDSAVYFCASGWTGPNTEAFFGQGTRLTVV.

The chain couples TRBV6-5 to TRBJ2-2, with a weak D call TRBD1 (6 bases). CDR3 length: 15 amino acids. The V end was cut by 7 bases, the J end by 0 bases, with 12 bases between. Germline CDR1 and CDR2: MNHEY and SVGAGI. The CDR3 coding sequence is TGTGCCAGCACCGGGACACGACCGAACACCGGGGAGCTGTTTTTT. Its translation: CASTGTRPNTGELFF.

This clone appeared many times. The chain carries TRBV3-1 (or the pseudogene TRBV3-2) and TRBJ2-2, with no clear D. The germline V and J ends were trimmed by 4 bases and 6 bases, with 12 bases remaining between them. Germline V gives CDR1 LGHDT, CDR2 YNNKEL (reference sequence). This CDR3 comprises 14 residues. As DNA, the CDR3 is TGTGCCAGCAGCCCCCGTGTGTCGGCCGGGGAGCTGTTTTTT. Amino acids: CASSPRVSAGELFF.

This clone was observed many times. V is TRBV2 and J is TRBJ1-1; TRBD1 aligns across 7 bases. The CDR3 extends over 13 amino acids. Trimming took 3 bases from V and 7 from J; bases not matched to a gene: 5. Germline CDR1 SNHLY, CDR2 FYNNEI. The CDR3 nucleotides read TGTGCCAGCAGTGACGACAGGGTGGATGAAGCTTTCTTT. Protein: CASSDDRVDEAFF. Based on the CDR3 plus reference TRBV2 and TRBJ1-1, the full variable domain is EPEVTQTPSHQVTQMGQEVILRCVPISNHLYFYWYRQILGQKVEFLVSFYNNEISEKSEIFDDQFSVERPDGSNFTLKIRSTKLEDSAMYFCASSDDRVDEAFFGQGTRLTVV.

The chain recombines TRBV19 with TRBJ2-7, with TRBD2 matching 12 bases. Germline V CDR1 and CDR2: LNHDA, SQIVND (reference sequence). The CDR3 extends over 18 amino acids. After removal of 5 bases from V and 4 bases from J, the junction contained 15 bases not matched to a gene. CDR3 residues: CASSLDRTSGTIFYEQYF. The CDR3 DNA sequence: TGTGCCAGTAGTCTGGACAGGACTAGCGGGACGATATTTTACGAGCAGTACTTC.

The chain couples TRBV18 to TRBJ2-1, with 11 bases lining up with TRBD1. With 6 bases clipped from V and 4 bases from J, the junction kept 8 bases outside the gene matches. Germline-derived CDR1 and CDR2 are KGHSH and LQKENI. The CDR3 totals 16 residues. Here the CDR3 DNA reads TGTGCCAGCTCTTACGGACAGGGGGCAAGATACAATGAGCAGTTCTTC. Protein: CASSYGQGARYNEQFF.